Described below is a single T cell receptor (beta chain) sequence and its context. Its antigen is currently unknown. The data were obtained in a study of vaccination and CD4 T cells after COVID-19. The Oncomine TCR Beta short-read assay sequenced DNA from cultured CD4+ T cells. TCRdb fed the PCR reads into MiXCR, producing one record per CDR3 protein. This sample has about 8,900 distinct CDR3 sequences; 45% occur once, and the top ten carry roughly a tenth. The treatment is: roughly 10-day PBMC culture with coronavirus spike peptide pools or control peptides (ViraFEST assay). These CD4+ T cells came from an unexposed donor, sampled before the COVID-19 pandemic (2011-2018). Once peptide pools had expanded antigen-specific T cells, ViraFEST sequenced TCRs. CDR1 is MNHNS, CDR2 SASEGT, per germline. V trimming: 6 bases; J trimming: 2 bases; junction bases outside the gene matches: 9. This CDR3 has 15 amino acids.

Sequenced material: CD4+ T cells from blood, cultured in vitro. The receptor's source is a human donor in good health. This sequence joins TRBV6-1 and TRBJ1-2; TRBD1 matches at 7 bases. CDR3 bases: TGTGCCAGCAGCCCGACAGGGAATCCCAACTATGGCTACACCTTC. Translated, it gives CASSPTGNPNYGYTF.